Presented here are 31 T cell receptor beta chains from one specimen sequenced in a study of blood T cell repertoires in COVID-19 (dated by TCRdb to the early 2020s). Library preparation used the immunoSEQ multiplex PCR assay. What TCRdb holds here is the immuneACCESS table cut down to in-frame rearrangements. Part of the clones is not present; checked against another copy, under half of the missing clones reflect an unresolved V gene, and the others are unexplained. The sample contains over 300,000 clones, 70% to 90% of them found a single time. The top ten clonotypes cover approximately 5.2% of the sample. The sample taken for sequencing was PBMCs or T cells enriched from blood (not recorded which). The receptors stem from a woman in her 30s who had recovered from COVID-19.

This sequence joins TRBV7-9 and TRBJ1-2; TRBD1 agrees at 8 bases. CDR1 is SEHNR, CDR2 FQNEAQ, per germline (reference sequence). V lost 2 bases to trimming and J lost 8 bases; unmatched junction nucleotides: 10. This CDR3 spans 15 amino acids. CDR3 sequence reads: CASSLSDRGGEGYTF. Here the CDR3 DNA reads TGTGCCAGCAGCTTAAGTGACAGGGGCGGGGAAGGCTACACCTTC.

The CDR3 protein is CASSQDSGGVAKNIQYF. CDR3 in DNA: TGCGCCAGCAGCCAAGATAGTGGCGGGGTAGCCAAAAACATTCAGTACTTC. The gene calls are TRBV4-3 and TRBJ2-4; maybe TRBD2 (6 bases). The length of the CDR3 is 17 residues. Germline V gene lookup returns CDR1 LGHNA and CDR2 YSLEER. V lost 0 bases and J 0 bases, leaving 12 bases between the germline ends.

The rearrangement links TRBV7-9 to TRBJ2-1; 9 bases line up with TRBD2. V lost 6 bases and J lost 5; bases outside the gene matches: 8. The germline CDR1 and CDR2 sequences are SEHNR and FQNEAQ (reference sequence). The CDR3 sequence is 15 residues long. The CDR3 loop is CASSMYSGGDNEQFF. The CDR3 coding sequence is TGTGCCAGCAGTATGTATAGCGGGGGTGACAATGAGCAGTTCTTC.

To note about this clone: The same CDR3 can be traced to other DNA sequences in this sample. The chain has TRBV2 and TRBJ1-6; D not certain. The germline V gene has CDR1 SNHLY and CDR2 FYNNEI. Trimming left V 4 bases short and J 0 bases short, with 7 bases between. This CDR3 region has 15 residues. CDR3 sequence (DNA): TGTGCCAGCAGTGTAGGGAGCTCCTATAATTCACCCCTCCACTTT. Its translation: CASSVGSSYNSPLHF.

The V and J genes are TRBV4-3 and TRBJ1-1, with D perhaps TRBD1 (5 bases). The V and J ends lost 2 bases and 1 base respectively, with 8 bases between them. CDR1 and CDR2 from the germline V gene are LGHNA and YSLEER. The CDR3 is 14 amino acids. In nucleotides, the CDR3 is TGCGCCAGCAGCCAAATGACAGCGAACACTGAAGCTTTCTTT. Translation gives CASSQMTANTEAFF.

The chain is built from TRBV29-1 and TRBJ1-2; no clear D. Germline assignment: CDR1 SQVTM and CDR2 ANQGSEA. V was clipped by 4 bases and J by 2 bases, with 8 bases between them. The CDR3 contains 12 residues. DNA for the CDR3: TGCAGCGTTGTGACTTCCAACTATGGCTACACCTTC. It codes for CSVVTSNYGYTF.

Only one count was recorded for this clone. V usage is TRBV7-2 and J usage is TRBJ1-3; D not resolved. The CDR3 consists of 14 residues. Trimming took off 3 bases at V and 2 bases at J, with 8 bases between the two ends. Germline V gene data show CDR1 as SGHTA and CDR2 as FQGNSA. This chain's CDR3 is CASSFGGAGNTIYF. The CDR3 bases are TGTGCCAGCAGCTTCGGTGGTGCTGGAAACACCATATATTTT.

This clone was counted once. V and J are TRBV6-5 and TRBJ2-5; the match to TRBD1 covers 9 bases. V lost 6 bases, J lost 6 bases, and 11 bases stayed unmatched. Germline loops: CDR1 MNHEY, CDR2 SVGAGI. The CDR3 is made up of 15 amino acids. The DNA for the CDR3 is TGTGCCAGCAGGGGTGACCCGGACAGGGGCCAGACCCAGTACTTC. It encodes CASRGDPDRGQTQYF.

This clone has a handful of counts. The CDR3 reads CASSQEGTGNQPQHF. DNA for the CDR3: TGTGCCAGCAGCCAAGAAGGAACGGGGAATCAGCCCCAGCATTTT. V and J are TRBV4-2 and TRBJ1-5; D ambiguous. The V gene lost 0 bases and the J gene lost 4 bases, with 10 bases spanning the gap. This CDR3 is built from 15 residues. Germline lookup yields CDR1 LGHNA and CDR2 YNFKEQ.

This clone was seen once. This chain joins TRBV30 and TRBJ1-1; D possibly corresponds to TRBD1 (6 bases). CDR3 length: 15 amino acids. V was cut by 2 bases and J by 10 bases, with 23 bases left in between. Germline CDR1 and CDR2: GTSNPN and SVGIG (reference sequence). The CDR3 sequence is CAWSPKRSRGYAAFF. CDR3 bases: TGTGCCTGGAGTCCGAAACGTTCCAGGGGATACGCAGCTTTCTTT.

The chain combines TRBV6-5 with TRBJ1-5; no reliable D call. The germline V gene has CDR1 MNHEY and CDR2 SVGAGI. Trimming cost V 7 bases and J 0 bases, with 4 bases left between them. The CDR3 covers 12 residues. The DNA of the CDR3 is TGTGCCAGCACAATTAGCAATCAGCCCCAGCATTTT. This encodes CASTISNQPQHF.

The chain joins TRBV5-6 to TRBJ1-1; D call uncertain. The V end lost 0 bases, the J end lost 4 bases, and 7 bases lay between the germline ends. Germline V CDR1 and CDR2: SGHDT, YYEEEE. This CDR3 is 13 amino acids long. CDR3 amino acids: CASSLASFTEAFF. In DNA form, the CDR3 reads TGTGCCAGCAGCTTGGCGAGCTTCACTGAAGCTTTCTTT.

This rearrangement joins TRBV6-2 or TRBV6-3 to TRBJ1-2; tentative D call: TRBD1 (6 bases). Germline V gene sequence: CDR1 MNHEY, CDR2 SVGEGT. The CDR3 runs 13 residues. Trimming removed 5 bases at V and 6 bases at J, with 13 bases between. CDR3 nucleotides: TGTGCCAGCAGTCAACAGGGTGTGCATGGCTACACCTTC. The encoded protein is CASSQQGVHGYTF.

The chain combines TRBV5-1 with TRBJ2-2, with 7 bases lining up with TRBD2. Germline V CDR1 and CDR2: SGHRS, YFSETQ. CDR3 length: 18 residues. The J segment lost 0 bases and the V segment lost 1 base, leaving 9 bases of the junction unmatched. The CDR3 here is CASSLFPSGHANTGELFF. The CDR3 DNA reads as TGCGCCAGCAGCTTGTTTCCTAGCGGACACGCGAACACCGGGGAGCTGTTTTTT.

This chain connects TRBV4-1 to TRBJ1-5, with D perhaps matching TRBD1 (6 bases). The ends were cut back, 1 base at V and 7 bases at J, with 17 bases in the middle. Looked up from germline, CDR1 is MGHRA and CDR2 is YSYEKL. The CDR3 runs 16 residues. The chain's CDR3 is CASSQGAGEGGQPQHF. CDR3 DNA: TGCGCCAGCAGCCAAGGGGCAGGGGAGGGAGGCCAGCCCCAGCATTTT.

The chain joins TRBV6-5 to TRBJ1-6; TRBD1 aligns across 7 bases. The CDR3 has 15 residues. J gave up 7 bases and V 8 bases, and 11 bases lay outside the gene matches. The germline V gene has CDR1 MNHEY and CDR2 SVGAGI. CDR3 coding DNA: TGTGCCAGCCAGAAAGGTGGGACAGCGAATTCACCCCTCCACTTT. Its protein is CASQKGGTANSPLHF.

The chain uses TRBV2 and TRBJ2-5, with D possibly TRBD1 on 6 matching bases. The CDR3 is made up of 14 amino acids. The ends were cut back, 5 bases at V and 3 bases at J, with 13 bases in the middle. Germline loops: CDR1 SNHLY, CDR2 FYNNEI. This CDR3 is CASSRTAYEETQYF. Here the CDR3 DNA reads TGTGCCAGCAGTAGGACAGCGTACGAAGAGACCCAGTACTTC.

The gene calls are TRBV7-9 and TRBJ1-1, with TRBD1 matching over 8 bases. V lost 5 bases to trimming and J lost 3 bases; unmatched junction nucleotides: 5. The CDR3 contains 14 residues. Germline V gene lookup returns CDR1 SEHNR and CDR2 FQNEAQ (reference sequence). The CDR3 protein is CASSRAQGDTEAFF. In nucleotides, the CDR3 is TGTGCCAGCAGCCGAGCACAGGGGGACACTGAAGCTTTCTTT.

V gene TRBV25-1 combines with J gene TRBJ1-4; D is possibly TRBD1 (5 bases). Germline loops: CDR1 MGHDK, CDR2 SYGVNS. V was trimmed by 3 bases and J by 5 bases, leaving 13 bases between them. The CDR3 has 15 residues. The chain's CDR3 is CASSETAQPNEKLFF. The CDR3 DNA reads TGTGCCAGCAGTGAGACAGCGCAACCGAATGAAAAACTGTTTTTT.

The chain is built from TRBV4-1 and TRBJ1-4, with 10 bases matching TRBD1. Germline lookup yields CDR1 MGHRA and CDR2 YSYEKL. The CDR3 length is 15 residues. J was trimmed by 7 bases and V by 4 bases; bases with no gene match: 6. The DNA for the CDR3 is TGCGCCAGCAGCCCTACCGGGACAGGGGTTGAAAAACTGTTTTTT. This encodes CASSPTGTGVEKLFF.

This chain connects TRBV5-4 to TRBJ1-6; 9 bases match TRBD1. Germline CDR1 SGHNT, CDR2 YYREEE (reference sequence). V lost 4 bases to trimming and J lost 5 bases; unmatched junction nucleotides: 16. The CDR3 is 19 amino acids. This CDR3 is CASSPPPGQGSANNSPLHF. CDR3 DNA sequence: TGTGCCAGCAGCCCCCCTCCGGGACAGGGCTCCGCTAATAATTCACCCCTCCACTTT. Full variable domain (missing parts from reference TRBV5-4 and TRBJ1-6): ETGVTQSPTHLIKTRGQQVTLRCSSQSGHNTVSWYQQALGQGPQFIFQYYREEENGRGNFPPRFSGLQFPNYSSELNVNALELDDSALYLCASSPPPGQGSANNSPLHFGNGTRLTVT.

The rearrangement uses TRBV5-1 and TRBJ1-2; D possibly corresponds to TRBD1 (6 bases). Looked up from germline, CDR1 is SGHRS and CDR2 is YFSETQ. The CDR3 length is 17 residues. V lost 0 bases and J 3 bases, leaving 18 bases between the germline ends. The CDR3: CASSLGGLGALDYGYTF. The CDR3 DNA sequence: TGCGCCAGCAGCTTGGGAGGTTTGGGGGCTCTTGACTATGGCTACACCTTC. The whole variable domain, filled in from reference TRBV5-1 and TRBJ1-2, reads KAGVTQTPRYLIKTRGQQVTLSCSPISGHRSVSWYQQTPGQGLQFLFEYFSETQRNKGNFPGRFSGRQFSNSRSEMNVSTLELGDSALYLCASSLGGLGALDYGYTFGSGTRLTVV.

V usage is TRBV6-6 and J usage is TRBJ2-5; TRBD1 might be the D (6 bases). The CDR3 extends over 15 amino acids. Trimming stripped 5 bases from V and 5 bases from J, with 18 bases between. Germline V gene sequence: CDR1 MNHNY, CDR2 SVGAGI (reference sequence). The CDR3 protein is CASSQQGLARETQYF. CDR3 DNA: TGTGCCAGCAGTCAGCAGGGGTTGGCCAGGGAGACCCAGTACTTC.

The genes are TRBV6-1 and TRBJ2-7, with D perhaps matching TRBD2 (5 bases). Between the trimmed V and J ends, which lost 1 base and 3 bases, there was a span of 13 bases. The CDR3 has 15 amino acids. Germline values: CDR1 MNHNS, CDR2 SASEGT. Written as DNA, the CDR3 is TGTGCCAGCAGTGAAGTTCCTTCGGGGAACTACGAGCAGTACTTC. It encodes CASSEVPSGNYEQYF.

This sequence joins TRBV19 and TRBJ2-1; 11 bases map to TRBD2. The CDR3 length is 14 residues. V lost 5 bases and J lost 7; bases outside the gene matches: 4. Germline CDR1 LNHDA, CDR2 SQIVND (reference sequence). CDR3 amino acids: CASSPGLAVNEQFF. CDR3 nucleotides: TGTGCCAGTAGTCCGGGACTAGCGGTGAATGAGCAGTTCTTC.

V usage is TRBV4-3 and J usage is TRBJ1-5, with no clear D. Germline assignment: CDR1 LGHNA and CDR2 YSLEER. CDR3 length: 13 residues. V was trimmed by 1 base and J by 4 bases, leaving 5 bases between them. Here the CDR3 DNA reads TGCGCCAGCAGCCAAGGCAGAAATCAGCCCCAGCATTTT. Translation gives CASSQGRNQPQHF.

This clone was seen once. The chain combines TRBV7-2 with TRBJ1-1; D is perhaps TRBD1 (5 bases). The CDR3 runs to 13 residues. Germline CDR1 SGHTA, CDR2 FQGNSA. Trimming left V 5 bases short and J 5 bases short, with 12 bases between. The chain's CDR3 is CASSNRLGTEAFF. The CDR3 DNA reads TGTGCCAGCAGCAACAGGTTGGGGACTGAAGCTTTCTTT.

This sequence joins TRBV5-1 and TRBJ2-2, with 8 bases aligning to TRBD1. V gave up 0 bases and J gave up 5 bases; unmatched junction bases: 6. Germline V gene sequence: CDR1 SGHRS, CDR2 YFSETQ. CDR3 size: 16 residues. The chain's CDR3 is CASSLVWTGTTGELFF. The CDR3, as DNA: TGCGCCAGCAGCTTGGTTTGGACAGGGACGACCGGGGAGCTGTTTTTT.

There are a few counts of this clone. The V and J genes are TRBV19 and TRBJ2-5; possible D gene TRBD1, 6 bases. This CDR3 has 13 amino acids. The germline CDR1 and CDR2 sequences are LNHDA and SQIVND (reference sequence). The V gene lost 6 bases and the J gene lost 0 bases, with 8 bases spanning the gap. The CDR3 DNA is TGTGCCAGTAGAACAGGGTACCAAGAGACCCAGTACTTC. As protein: CASRTGYQETQYF.

This rearrangement joins TRBV7-9 to TRBJ1-2; perhaps TRBD1 as D (6 bases). Trimming left V 6 bases short and J 3 bases short, with 14 bases between. CDR1 is SEHNR and CDR2 is FQNEAQ in the germline V gene (reference sequence). The CDR3 length is 14 residues. CDR3 amino acids: CASRSTAGDYGYTF. For the CDR3, the DNA is TGTGCCAGCAGATCGACGGCAGGGGACTATGGCTACACCTTC.

The count of this clone is one. The CDR3 loop is CASGVGRKNSGNTIYF. CDR3 bases: TGTGCCAGCGGCGTCGGCAGGAAGAACTCTGGAAACACCATATATTTT. The chain has TRBV3-1 (or the pseudogene TRBV3-2) and TRBJ1-3; the D is unclear. CDR3 length: 16 amino acids. Trimming removed 8 bases at V and 0 bases at J, with 17 bases between. CDR1 and CDR2 from the germline V gene are LGHDT and YNNKEL (reference sequence).